This T cell receptor (beta chain) was obtained from a study of regulatory T cells in long-lasting Graves disease. The time point denotes: persistent/refractory GD, antithyroid drugs over 5 years with positive TRAb. Following extraction of RNA from PBMCs, that RNA was used to make the TCR library. With regard to this clonotype: A much bigger clone sits one base away, suggesting this may be a read error.

There are 12 residues in the CDR3. Germline lookup yields CDR1 DFQATT and CDR2 SNEGSKA (reference sequence). To make TCR beta libraries, researchers used iRepertoire HTBI primers and Arm-PCR of CDR3 regions. Each CDR3 protein is one row after TCRdb ran MiXCR on the multiplex PCR reads. The sample lists 390,000 or so distinct CDR3 sequences; roughly 25% were seen once. This receptor was identified in a woman aged 40 to 50 with Graves disease. The starting material was peripheral blood mononuclear cells (PBMCs), obtained when the disease was refractory, from a patient treated with antithyroid drugs. This chain joins TRBV20-1 and TRBJ2-7, with a weak D call TRBD2 (7 bases). The CDR3 sequence: CSAVGGLYGQYF. The CDR3 region has the DNA TGCAGTGCAGTCGGGGGGCTGTACGGGCAGTACTTC.